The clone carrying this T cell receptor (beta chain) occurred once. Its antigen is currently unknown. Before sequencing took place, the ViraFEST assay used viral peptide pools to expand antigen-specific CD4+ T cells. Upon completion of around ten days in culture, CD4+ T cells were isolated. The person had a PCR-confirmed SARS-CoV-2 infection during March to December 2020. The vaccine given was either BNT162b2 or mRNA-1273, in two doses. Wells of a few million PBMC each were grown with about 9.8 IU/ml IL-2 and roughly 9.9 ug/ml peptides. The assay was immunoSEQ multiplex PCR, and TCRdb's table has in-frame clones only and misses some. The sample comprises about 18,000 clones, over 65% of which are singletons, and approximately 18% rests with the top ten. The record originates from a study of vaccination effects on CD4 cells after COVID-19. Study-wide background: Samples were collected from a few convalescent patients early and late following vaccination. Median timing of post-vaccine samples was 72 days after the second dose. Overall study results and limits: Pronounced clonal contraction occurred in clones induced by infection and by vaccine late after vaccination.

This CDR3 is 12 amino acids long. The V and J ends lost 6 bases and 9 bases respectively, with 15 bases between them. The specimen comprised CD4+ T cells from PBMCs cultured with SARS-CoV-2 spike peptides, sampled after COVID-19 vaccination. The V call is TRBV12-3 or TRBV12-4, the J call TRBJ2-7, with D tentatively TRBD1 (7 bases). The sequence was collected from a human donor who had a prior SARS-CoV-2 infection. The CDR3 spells CASRYDREVQYF. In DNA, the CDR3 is TGTGCCAGCAGGTATGACAGGGAGGTGCAGTACTTC.